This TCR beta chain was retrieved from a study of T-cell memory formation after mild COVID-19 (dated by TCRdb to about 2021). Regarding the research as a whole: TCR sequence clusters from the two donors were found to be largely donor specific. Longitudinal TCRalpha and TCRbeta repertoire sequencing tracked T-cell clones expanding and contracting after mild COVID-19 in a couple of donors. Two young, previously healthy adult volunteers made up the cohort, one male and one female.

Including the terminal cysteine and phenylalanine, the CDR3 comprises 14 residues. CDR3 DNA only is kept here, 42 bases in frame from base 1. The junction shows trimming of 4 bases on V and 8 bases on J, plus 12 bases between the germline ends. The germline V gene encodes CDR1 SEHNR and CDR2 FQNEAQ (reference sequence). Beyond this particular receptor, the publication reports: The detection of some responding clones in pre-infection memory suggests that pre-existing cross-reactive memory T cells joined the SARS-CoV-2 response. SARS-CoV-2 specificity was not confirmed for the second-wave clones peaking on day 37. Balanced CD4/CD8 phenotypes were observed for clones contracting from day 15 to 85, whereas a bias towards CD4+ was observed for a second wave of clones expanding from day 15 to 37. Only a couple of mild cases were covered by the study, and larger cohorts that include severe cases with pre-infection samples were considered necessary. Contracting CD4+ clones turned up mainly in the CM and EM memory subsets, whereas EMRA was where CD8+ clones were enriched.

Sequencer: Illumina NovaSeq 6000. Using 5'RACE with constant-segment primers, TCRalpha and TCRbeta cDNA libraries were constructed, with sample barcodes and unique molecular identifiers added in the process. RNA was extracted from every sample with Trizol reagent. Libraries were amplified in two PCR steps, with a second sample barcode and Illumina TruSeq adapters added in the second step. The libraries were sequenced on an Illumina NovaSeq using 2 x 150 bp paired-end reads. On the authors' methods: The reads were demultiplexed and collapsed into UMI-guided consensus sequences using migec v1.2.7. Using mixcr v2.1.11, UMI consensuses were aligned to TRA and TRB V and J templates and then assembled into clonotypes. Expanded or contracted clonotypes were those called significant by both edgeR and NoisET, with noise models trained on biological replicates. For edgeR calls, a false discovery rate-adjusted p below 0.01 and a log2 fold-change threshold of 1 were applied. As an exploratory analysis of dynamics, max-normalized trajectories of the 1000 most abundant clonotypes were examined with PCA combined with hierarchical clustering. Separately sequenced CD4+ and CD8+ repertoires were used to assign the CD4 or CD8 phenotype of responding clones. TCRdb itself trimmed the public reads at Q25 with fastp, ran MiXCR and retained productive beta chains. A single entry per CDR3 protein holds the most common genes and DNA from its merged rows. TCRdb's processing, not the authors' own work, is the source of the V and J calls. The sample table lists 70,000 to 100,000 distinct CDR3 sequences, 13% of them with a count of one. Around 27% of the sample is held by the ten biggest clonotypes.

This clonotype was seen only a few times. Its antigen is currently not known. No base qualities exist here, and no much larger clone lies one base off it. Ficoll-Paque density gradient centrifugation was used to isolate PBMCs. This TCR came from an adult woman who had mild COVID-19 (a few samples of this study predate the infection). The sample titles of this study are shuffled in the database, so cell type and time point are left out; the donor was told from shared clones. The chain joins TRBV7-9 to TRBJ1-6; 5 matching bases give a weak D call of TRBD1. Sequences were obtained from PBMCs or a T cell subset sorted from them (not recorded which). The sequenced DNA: TGTGCCAGCAGCTCGGAGGGGCTATATTCACCCCTCCACTTT. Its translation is CASSSEGLYSPLHF.